The 27 T cell receptor beta chains below come from one sample, sequenced in a study of T cell changes during pregnancy in multiple sclerosis. The method was immunoSEQ multiplex PCR; TCRdb's version includes in-frame clones alone and lacks a portion of them. The sample contains approximately 32,000 clones, 89% of which appear only once. The sample was CD8+ T cells from peripheral blood mononuclear cells, taken in the second trimester of pregnancy. These receptors all come from a female donor with multiple sclerosis, enrolled in a pregnancy study.

This rearrangement joins TRBV9 to TRBJ2-5; 7 nucleotides match TRBD2. The J call may be faulty, since TRBJ2-7 better matches the DNA end. In germline, CDR1 is SGDLS, CDR2 YYNGEE. This CDR3 spans 15 amino acids. CDR3 DNA sequence: TGTGCCAGCAGCGAAAGTGGCGGGAGTTCCTACGAGCAGTACTTC. Encoded protein: CASSESGGSSYEQYF.

The chain is built from TRBV9 and TRBJ1-1; 8 nucleotides align to TRBD1. The CDR3 length is 14 residues. CDR1 and CDR2 (germline): SGDLS, YYNGEE. V was pared by 2 bases and J by 4 bases, with 4 bases of the junction left unmatched. The CDR3 protein is CASSVDRVGTEAFF. The CDR3 DNA reads TGTGCCAGCAGCGTGGACAGGGTTGGCACTGAAGCTTTCTTT.

About this clone itself: Other DNA sequences in this sample translate to the same CDR3. The chain joins TRBV7-9 to TRBJ2-7; TRBD1 agrees at 7 bases. There are 14 residues in the CDR3. J gave up 0 bases and V 4 bases, and 3 bases lay outside the gene matches. The V gene's germline CDR1 is SEHNR and CDR2 FQNEAQ (reference sequence). The CDR3 loop reads CASSSGTDSYEQYF. DNA for the CDR3: TGTGCCAGCAGCTCCGGGACAGACTCCTACGAGCAGTACTTC.

CDR3 bases: TGTGCCACCGCGACAGGGGAAGGAACCGGGGAGCTGTTTTTT. Residues: CATATGEGTGELFF. The chain couples TRBV19 to TRBJ2-2; TRBD1 agrees at 8 bases. Trimming cost V 10 bases and J 5 bases; bases outside gene matches: 9. This CDR3 comprises 14 residues. Germline CDR1 LNHDA, CDR2 SQIVND (reference sequence).

This chain connects TRBV27 to TRBJ1-5; no clear D gene. Germline values: CDR1 MNHEY, CDR2 SMNVEV (reference sequence). CDR3 length equals 14 residues. V was pared by 3 bases and J by 4 bases, with 10 bases between. CDR3 region: CASSFPGPNQPQHF. The CDR3 nucleotides read TGTGCCAGCAGTTTCCCAGGCCCGAATCAGCCCCAGCATTTT.

This clone was detected once. The V call is TRBV2, the J call TRBJ2-1; 8 bases fit TRBD2. The V gene's germline CDR1 is SNHLY and CDR2 FYNNEI. This CDR3 spans 18 amino acids. Trimming removed 7 bases from V and 0 bases from J; junction bases left unmatched: 14. In DNA, the CDR3 is TGTGCCAGCAACCCCTGGCGGGGGGCCGTGAGCTCCTACAATGAGCAGTTCTTC. Translating gives CASNPWRGAVSSYNEQFF.

The rearrangement links TRBV11-2 to TRBJ1-2; 11 nucleotides agree with TRBD1. Looked up from germline, CDR1 is SGHAT and CDR2 is FQNNGV. V was pared by 5 bases and J by 8 bases, with 13 bases of the junction left unmatched. The CDR3 length is 16 residues. The chain's CDR3 is CASSLGQGARRGGYTF. The CDR3 coding sequence is TGTGCCAGCAGCCTAGGACAGGGGGCCCGTCGGGGAGGCTACACCTTC. The full variable domain, rest sourced from reference TRBV11-2 and TRBJ1-2, is EAGVAQSPRYKIIEKRQSVAFWCNPISGHATLYWYQQILGQGPKLLIQFQNNGVVDDSQLPKDRFSAERLKGVDSTLKIQPAKLEDSAVYLCASSLGQGARRGGYTFGSGTRLTVV.

The gene calls are TRBV9 and TRBJ2-1; 7 bases match TRBD2. The CDR3 runs 16 residues. V shed 4 bases and J 5 bases; nucleotides not matched to a gene: 12. Germline V gene data show CDR1 as SGDLS and CDR2 as YYNGEE. The CDR3 DNA is TGTGCCAGCAGCCAGCGAGCGGGCGGGAGAAACAATGAGCAGTTCTTC. Amino acids: CASSQRAGGRNNEQFF.

This clone appeared a few times. V is TRBV5-1 and J is TRBJ2-1; 12 bases are shared with TRBD2. After removal of 4 bases from V and 5 bases from J, the junction contained 7 bases not matched to a gene. The CDR3 is 16 residues long. CDR1 SGHRS and CDR2 YFSETQ come from the germline V gene. Here the CDR3 reads CASSPRTSGENNEQFF. DNA for the CDR3: TGCGCCAGCAGCCCCCGGACTAGCGGGGAGAACAATGAGCAGTTCTTC.

Details on this clone: Other DNA sequences within the sample encode an identical CDR3. This sequence joins TRBV6-1 and TRBJ1-5; possible D gene TRBD1, 6 bases. Germline V lookup: CDR1 MNHNS, CDR2 SASEGT. The germline V and J ends were trimmed by 9 bases and 0 bases, with 12 bases remaining between them. The CDR3 consists of 14 residues. As DNA, the CDR3 is TGTGCCAGTAGTACAGGGAATAGCAATCAGCCCCAGCATTTT. Its protein product is CASSTGNSNQPQHF.

A single count supports this clone. Here the CDR3 reads CASSISWQGIYEQYF. The CDR3 DNA reads as TGTGCCAGTAGTATATCCTGGCAGGGAATCTACGAGCAGTACTTC. This chain connects TRBV19 to TRBJ2-7, with D tentatively TRBD1 (5 bases). The CDR3 has 15 residues. Germline V gives CDR1 LNHDA, CDR2 SQIVND (reference sequence). V was clipped by 2 bases and J by 3 bases, with 14 bases between them.

The chain is built from TRBV7-6 and TRBJ1-5; 8 bases are a match to TRBD1. The germline V gene encodes CDR1 SGHVS and CDR2 FNYEAQ. The CDR3 is made up of 16 amino acids. The V and J ends lost 4 bases and 3 bases, in that order; junction bases with no gene match: 8. CDR3 sequence: CASSSSDRAYNQPQHF. CDR3 DNA sequence: TGTGCCAGCAGCTCATCGGACAGGGCTTACAATCAGCCCCAGCATTTT.

The V call is TRBV5-8, the J call TRBJ2-7; 8 nucleotides agree with TRBD1. With V trimmed by 5 bases and J by 2 bases, 3 bases remained unmatched. Looked up from germline, CDR1 is SGHTS and CDR2 is YDEGEE. The CDR3 contains 13 residues. The CDR3 sequence: CASRAQGAYEQYF. CDR3 in DNA: TGTGCCAGCAGAGCACAGGGGGCCTACGAGCAGTACTTC.

The chain employs TRBV19 and TRBJ2-1; TRBD2 matches at 10 bases. The CDR3 is 15 amino acids. Germline lookup yields CDR1 LNHDA and CDR2 SQIVND (reference sequence). J was trimmed by 9 bases and V by 7 bases; bases with no gene match: 12. CDR3: CASTLIAGGGSEQFF. CDR3 nucleotide sequence: TGTGCCAGTACCTTAATAGCGGGGGGAGGTAGTGAGCAGTTCTTC.

The chain recombines TRBV28 with TRBJ1-2, with D possibly being TRBD1 (6 bases). Germline CDR1 is MDHEN and CDR2 is SYDVKM. V lost 3 bases to trimming and J lost 2 bases, with 13 bases between them. There are 15 residues in the CDR3. DNA for the CDR3: TGTGCCAGCAGTTTCGGGAGGGGGGTGAACTATGGCTACACCTTC. Its translation: CASSFGRGVNYGYTF.

This clone was recorded a few times. This chain connects TRBV10-3 to TRBJ1-4; D call uncertain. The V gene lost 8 bases and the J gene lost 4 bases, with 5 bases spanning the gap. CDR3 size: 11 residues. Germline V gene lookup returns CDR1 ENHRY and CDR2 SYGVKD. CDR3 residues: CAIGSNEKLFF. The CDR3 DNA reads TGTGCCATCGGGAGTAATGAAAAACTGTTTTTT.

By frequency in the sample, this clone is medium-sized. The J gene is TRBJ2-4, the V gene TRBV5-1; 16 positions agree with TRBD2. The CDR3 is 18 residues long. V lost 2 bases to trimming and J lost 6 bases; unmatched junction nucleotides: 8. The germline V gene encodes CDR1 SGHRS and CDR2 YFSETQ. The CDR3 nucleotides are TGCGCCAGCAGCTTCGGGACTAGCGGGAGGGATCGCGGAAACATTCAGTACTTC. It translates to CASSFGTSGRDRGNIQYF.

This clone occurred a few times. Other nucleotide sequences in the sample specify the same CDR3. V and J are TRBV15 and TRBJ1-2, with TRBD1 as a possible D gene (5 bases). The germline CDR1 and CDR2 sequences are LNHNV and YYDKDF (reference sequence). The CDR3 has 15 amino acids. The germline V and J ends were trimmed by 5 bases and 0 bases, with 13 bases remaining between them. CDR3 nucleotides: TGTGCCACCAGCCGAGGACAAAGCCCTAACTATGGCTACACCTTC. Amino acid sequence: CATSRGQSPNYGYTF.

This chain uses TRBV6-6 with TRBJ2-1; 8 positions agree with TRBD2. The CDR3 runs 13 residues. The trim removed 10 bases at V and 4 bases at J, leaving 6 bases unmatched. Germline values: CDR1 MNHNY, CDR2 SVGAGI (reference sequence). CDR3 amino acids: CATTGGEYNEQFF. In DNA form, the CDR3 reads TGTGCCACCACGGGAGGGGAATACAATGAGCAGTTCTTC.

V gene TRBV5-6 combines with J gene TRBJ2-1, with TRBD1 identical over 9 bases. This CDR3 contains 17 residues. Germline CDR1 reads SGHDT; CDR2 reads YYEEEE. Losses at the gene ends were 0 bases for V and 3 bases for J; bases not matched to a gene: 7. CDR3 bases: TGTGCCAGCAGCTTGGGGGTCGGGGACAGGGTCTACAATGAGCAGTTCTTC. Translation: CASSLGVGDRVYNEQFF.

This sequence joins TRBV5-6 and TRBJ2-3, with TRBD2 identical over 7 bases. There are 16 residues in the CDR3. The junction had 11 bases not matched to a gene; V was cut back by 4 bases and J by 3 bases. CDR1 and CDR2 from the germline V gene are SGHDT and YYEEEE. The CDR3 DNA sequence: TGTGCCAGCAGCGCGGGGAGCGGGGCCCCTACAGATACGCAGTATTTT. This translates into CASSAGSGAPTDTQYF.

The chain has TRBV19 and TRBJ2-3; 8 bases match TRBD2. The V gene's germline CDR1 is LNHDA and CDR2 SQIVND (reference sequence). V was clipped by 3 bases and J by 3 bases; unmatched bases: 8. CDR3 length: 16 residues. For the CDR3, the DNA is TGTGCCAGTAGTATGGGGCGGGAGGAGGTGACAGATACGCAGTATTTT. Translating gives CASSMGREEVTDTQYF.

Here the CDR3 reads CASSYSSGANVLTF. The CDR3, as DNA: TGTGCCAGCAGCTACAGCTCTGGGGCCAACGTCCTGACTTTC. V and J are TRBV6-4 and TRBJ2-6; D is unresolved. Between the trimmed V and J ends, which lost 6 bases and 0 bases, there was a span of 6 bases. This CDR3 is built from 14 residues. Germline CDR1 reads MRHNA; CDR2 reads SNTAGT.

This clone was seen only a few times. The J gene is TRBJ2-7, the V gene TRBV28; 7 bases agree with TRBD1. This CDR3 region has 14 residues. The trim removed 3 bases at V and 5 bases at J, leaving 7 bases unmatched. Germline-derived CDR1 and CDR2 are MDHEN and SYDVKM. In DNA, the CDR3 is TGTGCCAGCAGTTTTACAGGGGAAGCCAACGAGCAGTACTTC. Translating it yields CASSFTGEANEQYF.

The chain joins TRBV6-6 to TRBJ1-2; D uncertain. This CDR3 has 13 amino acids. With 6 bases removed from V and 4 bases from J, the gap between germline ends came to 12 bases. Looked up from germline, CDR1 is MNHNY and CDR2 is SVGAGI (reference sequence). The CDR3 DNA reads TGTGCCAGCAGCCATCTTACAGTCTATGGCTACACCTTC. Translated: CASSHLTVYGYTF.

V gene TRBV27 combines with J gene TRBJ2-7; the match to TRBD2 covers 9 bases. CDR1 is MNHEY, CDR2 SMNVEV, per germline (reference sequence). The CDR3 has 18 amino acids. With V trimmed by 1 base and J by 3 bases, 13 bases remained unmatched. CDR3 in amino acids: CASSLWPPKTSGDYEQYF. In nucleotides, the CDR3 is TGTGCCAGCAGTTTATGGCCCCCGAAGACTAGCGGAGACTACGAGCAGTACTTC.

The chain recombines TRBV29-1 with TRBJ2-7; 10 bases agree with TRBD2. This CDR3 region has 13 residues. Looked up from germline, CDR1 is SQVTM and CDR2 is ANQGSEA. V lost 5 bases and J lost 6; bases outside the gene matches: 7. This CDR3 reads CSVLQREGREQYF. CDR3 DNA sequence: TGCAGCGTTCTCCAGCGGGAGGGCCGCGAGCAGTACTTC.